Following are 21 T cell receptor beta chains from one sample sequenced in a study of breast tumors, draining lymph nodes, adjacent tissues (dated by TCRdb to the mid-2010s). The axillary draining lymph nodes of breast cancer patients were the source of the lymph node samples. Libraries were constructed by multiplex PCR. The sequencer listed for this sample is Illumina HiSeq 2000. TCRdb reran the public reads through fastp at Q25 and MiXCR, keeping productive beta chains. Duplicate CDR3 protein sequences are folded into a single record with the most common DNA and genes. The sample data list some 120,000 distinct CDR3 sequences, and about 20% of these were observed just once. The biggest ten clones account for over 3% of the sample. The specimen sequenced was axillary lymph node tissue. These receptors all come from a female donor with breast cancer. Some clones in this sample may be carry-over from other donors' samples.

This clonotype has a count of ten or more. The CDR3 protein is CASSQVGSYNEQFF. For the CDR3, the DNA is TGTGCCAGCAGCCAAGTGGGCTCCTACAATGAGCAGTTCTTC. V gene TRBV3-1 combines with J gene TRBJ2-1; the D is unclear. Germline lookup yields CDR1 LGHDT and CDR2 YNNKEL (reference sequence). The CDR3 spans 14 residues. V was cut by 1 base and J by 0 bases, with 4 bases left in between.

V and J are TRBV5-5 and TRBJ1-3; D is ambiguous. The CDR3 consists of 16 residues. Trimming cost V 5 bases and J 0 bases, with 15 bases left between them. Germline V CDR1 and CDR2: SGHKS, YYEKEE (reference sequence). In nucleotides, the CDR3 is TGTGCCAGCAGTCCGGTAGCCGGGCGCTCTGGAAACACCATATATTTT. Translation: CASSPVAGRSGNTIYF.

With regard to this clonotype: A much larger clone differs from this one at a single base, so this may be a read error. The CDR3 here is CAWSGRHTIRYEQYF. CDR3 DNA sequence: TGTGCCTGGAGTGGGAGACATACCATACGCTACGAGCAGTACTTC. V is TRBV30 and J is TRBJ2-7; D is unclear. The CDR3 sequence is 15 residues long. V was pared by 1 base and J by 3 bases, with 16 bases between. CDR1 is GTSNPN and CDR2 is SVGIG in the germline V gene (reference sequence).

This clonotype came up many times. The chain carries TRBV10-3 and TRBJ2-1; D unclear. V lost 0 bases and J lost 0, with 9 bases in between. The CDR3 has 16 residues. The V gene's germline CDR1 is ENHRY and CDR2 SYGVKD. Written as DNA, the CDR3 is TGTGCCATCAGTGAGTCAAAGGGTGGCTCCTACAATGAGCAGTTCTTC. This encodes CAISESKGGSYNEQFF.

At least ten counts were recorded for this clonotype. The chain is built from TRBV4-1 and TRBJ2-5; 9 nucleotides align to TRBD2. Germline V CDR1 and CDR2: MGHRA, YSYEKL. The CDR3 length is 16 residues. J lost 5 bases, V lost 1 base, and 8 bases had no gene match. The CDR3 nucleotides are TGCGCCAGCAGCCAAGGTAGCGGGGGTTATTTGGAGACCCAGTACTTC. This sequence encodes CASSQGSGGYLETQYF.

This clonotype was detected many times. The CDR3 DNA reads TGTGCCAGCAGTTACTCGGGGTCAACTCAGCCCCAGCATTTT. Its translation is CASSYSGSTQPQHF. This chain links TRBV6-5 with TRBJ1-5; D is uncertain. This CDR3 is 14 amino acids long. The germline V gene has CDR1 MNHEY and CDR2 SVGAGI. Trimming removed 0 bases from V and 6 bases from J, with 9 bases in between.

The sample holds many counts of this clonotype. The J gene is TRBJ2-7, the V gene TRBV19; 10 bases are a match to TRBD1. V trimming: 3 bases; J trimming: 4 bases; junction bases outside the gene matches: 3. Germline V CDR1 and CDR2: LNHDA, SQIVND (reference sequence). The CDR3 loop spans 14 amino acids. CDR3 protein: CASSIDRGRYEQYF. The DNA for the CDR3 is TGTGCCAGTAGTATCGACAGGGGGCGTTACGAGCAGTACTTC.

This clonotype was recorded many times. The chain recombines TRBV27 with TRBJ2-2, with D perhaps TRBD1 (6 bases). The ends were cut back, 10 bases at V and 2 bases at J, with 17 bases in the middle. This CDR3 has 15 amino acids. Germline V gene data show CDR1 as MNHEY and CDR2 as SMNVEV (reference sequence). This chain's CDR3 is CAKPLGTPNTGELFF. Here the CDR3 DNA reads TGTGCCAAACCCCTCGGGACACCTAACACCGGGGAGCTGTTTTTT.

This clonotype was observed many times. J is TRBJ1-2 and V is TRBV24-1, with 7 bases lining up with TRBD1. This CDR3 comprises 13 residues. CDR1 is KGHDR and CDR2 is SFDVKD in the germline V gene. The ends lost 4 bases at V and 7 bases at J; junction bases unmatched: 5. The CDR3 DNA reads as TGTGCCACCAGTGAGGGACAGTACGCTGGCTACACCTTC. Translated: CATSEGQYAGYTF.

Notes on this clonotype: This may be a read error, as it is one base from a much larger clone. The chain is built from TRBV20-1 and TRBJ2-1, with D possibly being TRBD1 or TRBD2 (5 bases each). The V end was cut by 6 bases, the J end by 6 bases, with 21 bases between. CDR3 length: 15 amino acids. The germline CDR1 and CDR2 sequences are DFQATT and SNEGSKA (reference sequence). The CDR3 DNA sequence: TGCAGTGCGAGGTCTCCGGGACGAACCTGCAATGAGCAGTTCTTC. Protein product: CSARSPGRTCNEQFF.

This clonotype was recorded many times. The V call is TRBV7-9, the J call TRBJ2-7; D is unclear. Germline V lookup: CDR1 SEHNR, CDR2 FQNEAQ (reference sequence). V lost 5 bases and J lost 0, with 11 bases in between. The CDR3 length is 14 residues. The CDR3 protein is CASSPSMSSYEQYF. CDR3 nucleotide sequence: TGTGCCAGCAGCCCCAGCATGAGCTCCTACGAGCAGTACTTC.

Many counts were recorded for this clonotype. V usage is TRBV19 and J usage is TRBJ2-5; D perhaps matches TRBD1 (5 bases). The germline V and J ends were trimmed by 4 bases and 2 bases, with 11 bases remaining between them. The CDR3 loop spans 14 amino acids. The germline V gene encodes CDR1 LNHDA and CDR2 SQIVND (reference sequence). This chain's CDR3 is CASSTQGPQETQYF. CDR3 sequence (DNA): TGTGCCAGTAGTACCCAGGGCCCACAAGAGACCCAGTACTTC.

This clonotype was counted at least ten times. V usage is TRBV10-3 and J usage is TRBJ2-5; a possible D gene is TRBD2 (5 bases). Per the germline V gene, CDR1 is ENHRY and CDR2 is SYGVKD. Trimming pared 0 bases from V and 1 base from J, leaving 6 bases between. This CDR3 spans 14 amino acids. The CDR3 sequence is CAISESLAQETQYF. The CDR3 DNA is TGTGCCATCAGTGAGTCCCTAGCCCAAGAGACCCAGTACTTC.

There are many counts of this clonotype. The chain recombines TRBV20-1 with TRBJ1-2; possibly TRBD1 for D (6 bases). V was pared by 0 bases and J by 4 bases, with 12 bases between. This CDR3 contains 14 residues. CDR1 is DFQATT, CDR2 SNEGSKA, per germline (reference sequence). The CDR3: CSARDRQALYGYTF. For the CDR3, the DNA is TGCAGTGCTAGAGACCGACAGGCCCTCTATGGCTACACCTTC.

The table lists this clonotype with many counts. V and J are TRBV2 and TRBJ1-4; no reliable D call. This CDR3 contains 14 residues. CDR1 and CDR2 from the germline V gene are SNHLY and FYNNEI. The V gene lost 1 base and the J gene lost 3 bases, with 6 bases spanning the gap. The CDR3 protein is CASSEGSANEKLFF. CDR3 DNA sequence: TGTGCCAGCAGTGAAGGGAGTGCTAATGAAAAACTGTTTTTT.

This clonotype came up many times. The chain employs TRBV20-1 and TRBJ1-2; 9 bases agree with TRBD1. The CDR3 has 17 residues. Looked up from germline, CDR1 is DFQATT and CDR2 is SNEGSKA (reference sequence). Losses at the gene ends were 0 bases for V and 2 bases for J; bases not matched to a gene: 10. Here the CDR3 DNA reads TGCAGTGCTAGAGATGTTTTCGGGACAGGGCCCAACTATGGCTACACCTTC. Amino acid sequence: CSARDVFGTGPNYGYTF.

Many counts were recorded for this clonotype. V usage is TRBV2 and J usage is TRBJ1-5; 8 nucleotides line up with TRBD1. The CDR3 is made up of 15 amino acids. V was clipped by 6 bases and J by 3 bases; unmatched bases: 7. The germline V gene encodes CDR1 SNHLY and CDR2 FYNNEI. CDR3 residues: CASRTGQGLNQPQHF. For the CDR3, the DNA is TGTGCCAGCAGAACCGGACAGGGCCTCAATCAGCCCCAGCATTTT.

This clonotype was detected ten times or more. This rearrangement joins TRBV20-1 to TRBJ1-5; the match to TRBD1 covers 11 bases. The CDR3 runs to 14 residues. Trimming removed 1 base from V and 4 bases from J; junction bases left unmatched: 0. Germline V gene sequence: CDR1 DFQATT, CDR2 SNEGSKA (reference sequence). CDR3 sequence: CSARGDRGNQPQHF. In nucleotides, the CDR3 is TGCAGTGCTAGAGGGGACAGGGGGAATCAGCCCCAGCATTTT.

Note on this clonotype: A much larger clonotype is one base distant, so this may be a read error. The chain employs TRBV12-3 or TRBV12-4 and TRBJ1-2; D is undetermined. CDR3 size: 12 residues. As DNA, the CDR3 is TGTGCCAGCAGCAAAAACAGCTATGGCTACGCCTTC. It translates to CASSKNSYGYAF.

This clonotype was seen at least ten times. The rearrangement uses TRBV6-1 and TRBJ1-3, with D possibly being TRBD1 (5 bases). V gave up 3 bases and J gave up 0 bases, with 6 bases separating them. Germline assignment: CDR1 MNHNS and CDR2 SASEGT. The CDR3 covers 14 residues. The CDR3 DNA reads as TGTGCCAGCAGTGACGACAGCTCTGGAAACACCATATATTTT. This encodes CASSDDSSGNTIYF.

This clonotype has a count of ten or more. CDR3 sequence reads: CSVADRGYEQYF. The CDR3 DNA is TGCAGCGTCGCGGACAGGGGCTACGAGCAGTACTTC. This rearrangement joins TRBV29-1 to TRBJ2-7; 9 nucleotides match TRBD1. The J segment lost 3 bases and the V segment lost 6 bases, leaving 3 bases of the junction unmatched. Germline lookup yields CDR1 SQVTM and CDR2 ANQGSEA. CDR3 length: 12 residues.